This T cell receptor (beta chain) was obtained from a study of OX40 agonist ivuxolimab in advanced cancers. Clones were read by immunoSEQ multiplex PCR, and TCRdb kept only the in-frame ones, dropping some. The sample lists approximately 82,000 clones; 70% to 90% were seen once. Notes on this clone: Antigen: not known. Compared with germline, one end of the junction differs, possibly owing to a read error.

Germline CDR1 is SNHLY and CDR2 is FYNNEI. This CDR3 region has 11 residues. Study observations and caveats: Low normalized T-cell clonal expansion also characterized some of the nonresponders.

The genes are TRBV2 and TRBJ2-7; no firm D call. The sequences come from CD4+ or CD8+ T cells sorted from blood, collected in a trial of the OX40 agonist ivuxolimab. This clonotype originated in an adult with an advanced solid tumor such as melanoma, head and neck, liver or kidney cancer. CDR3 residues: CASSEALRRQF. Here the CDR3 DNA reads TGTGCCAGCAGTGAAGCGCTTCGTCGACAATTC.